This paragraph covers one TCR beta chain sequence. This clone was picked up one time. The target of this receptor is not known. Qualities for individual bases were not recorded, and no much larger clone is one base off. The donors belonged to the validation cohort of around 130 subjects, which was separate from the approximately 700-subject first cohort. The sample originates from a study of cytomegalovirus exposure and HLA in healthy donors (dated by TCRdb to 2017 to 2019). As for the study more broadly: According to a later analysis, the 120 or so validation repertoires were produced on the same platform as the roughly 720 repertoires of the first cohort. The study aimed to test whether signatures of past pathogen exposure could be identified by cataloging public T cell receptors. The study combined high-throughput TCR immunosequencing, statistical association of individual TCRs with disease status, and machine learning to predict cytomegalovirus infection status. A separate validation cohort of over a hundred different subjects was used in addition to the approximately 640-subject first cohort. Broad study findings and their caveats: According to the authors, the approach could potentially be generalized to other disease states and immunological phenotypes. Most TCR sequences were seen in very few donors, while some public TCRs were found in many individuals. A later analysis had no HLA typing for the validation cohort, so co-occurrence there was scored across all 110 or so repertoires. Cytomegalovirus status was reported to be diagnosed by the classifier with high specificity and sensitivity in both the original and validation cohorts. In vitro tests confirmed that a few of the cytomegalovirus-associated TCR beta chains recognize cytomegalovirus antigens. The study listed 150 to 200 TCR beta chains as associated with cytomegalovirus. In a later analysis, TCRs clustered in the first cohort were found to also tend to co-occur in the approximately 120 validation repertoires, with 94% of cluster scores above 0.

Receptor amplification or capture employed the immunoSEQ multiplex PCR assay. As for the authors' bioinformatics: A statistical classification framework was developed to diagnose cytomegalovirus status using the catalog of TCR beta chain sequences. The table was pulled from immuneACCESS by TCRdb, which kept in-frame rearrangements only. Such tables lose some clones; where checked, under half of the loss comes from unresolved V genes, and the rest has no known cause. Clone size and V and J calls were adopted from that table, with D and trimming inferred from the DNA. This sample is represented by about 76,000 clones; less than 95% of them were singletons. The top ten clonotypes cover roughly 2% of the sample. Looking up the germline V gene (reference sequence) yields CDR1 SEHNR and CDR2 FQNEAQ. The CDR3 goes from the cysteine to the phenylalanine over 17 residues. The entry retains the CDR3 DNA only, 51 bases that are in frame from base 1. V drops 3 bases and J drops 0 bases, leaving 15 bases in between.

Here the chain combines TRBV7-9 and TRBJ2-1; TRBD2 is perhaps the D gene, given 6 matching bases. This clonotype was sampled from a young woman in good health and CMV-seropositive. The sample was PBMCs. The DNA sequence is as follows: TGTGCCAGCAGCTTCCCGGGACTTCCTAGCTCCTACAATGAGCAGTTCTTC. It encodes CASSFPGLPSSYNEQFF.